This TCR beta chain was captured by sequencing in a study of cytotoxic CD8 clonotypes in ibrutinib-treated CLL. About the study: The group held 11 relapsed/refractory and around 14 treatment-naive patients, with roughly 17 IGHV unmutated.

Profiling relied on immunoSEQ multiplex PCR, and the TCRdb table lists in-frame clones only, not all of them. The sample has around 150,000 clones; approximately 80% are singletons. The authors obtained about 1.9 micrograms of genomic DNA from cryopreserved PBMCs for TCR beta libraries. The CDR3 runs to 14 residues. Looked up from germline, CDR1 is SEHNR and CDR2 is FQNEAQ (reference sequence). Unmatched junction bases numbered 2, after V lost 1 base and J lost 4 bases. The V call is TRBV7-9, the J call TRBJ2-3, with 7 bases that match TRBD1. The sequenced sample was PBMCs, obtained after 12 months of ibrutinib treatment. The source is a human donor with chronic lymphocytic leukemia. As DNA, the CDR3 is TGTGCCAGCAGCTTAGGGGGACAGCCAGATACGCAGTATTTT. Translation gives CASSLGGQPDTQYF.